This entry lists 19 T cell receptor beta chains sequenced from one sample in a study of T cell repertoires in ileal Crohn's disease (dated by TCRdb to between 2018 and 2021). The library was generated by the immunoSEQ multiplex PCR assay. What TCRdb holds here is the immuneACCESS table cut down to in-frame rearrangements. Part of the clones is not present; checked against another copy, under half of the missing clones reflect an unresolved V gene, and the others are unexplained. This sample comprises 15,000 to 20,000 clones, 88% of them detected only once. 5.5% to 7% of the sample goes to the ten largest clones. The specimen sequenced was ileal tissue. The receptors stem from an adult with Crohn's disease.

The CDR3 DNA reads as TGTGCCAGCAGAGCCGGGACAGGGCAGGACGAGCAGTACTTC. It specifies CASRAGTGQDEQYF. The rearrangement joins TRBV2 to TRBJ2-7; 9 bases fit TRBD1. With V trimmed by 6 bases and J by 5 bases, 8 bases remained unmatched. The CDR3 is 14 residues long. Germline V CDR1 and CDR2: SNHLY, FYNNEI.

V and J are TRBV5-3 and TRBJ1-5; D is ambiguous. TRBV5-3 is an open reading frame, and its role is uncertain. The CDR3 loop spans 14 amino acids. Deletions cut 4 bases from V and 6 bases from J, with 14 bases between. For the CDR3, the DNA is TGTGCCAGAAGCGGCGACCGAGGGAGTCAGCCCCAGCATTTT. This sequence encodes CARSGDRGSQPQHF.

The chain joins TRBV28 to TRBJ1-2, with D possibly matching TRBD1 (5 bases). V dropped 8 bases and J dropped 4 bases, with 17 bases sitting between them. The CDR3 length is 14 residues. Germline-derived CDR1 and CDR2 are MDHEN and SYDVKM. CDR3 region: CASLWGGGGYGYTF. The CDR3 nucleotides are TGTGCCAGCCTATGGGGAGGCGGGGGCTATGGCTACACCTTC.

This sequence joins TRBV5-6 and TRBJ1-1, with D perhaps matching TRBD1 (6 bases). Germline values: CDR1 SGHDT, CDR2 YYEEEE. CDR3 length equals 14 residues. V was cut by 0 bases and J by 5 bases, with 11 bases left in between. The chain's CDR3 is CASSLDNRGTEAFF. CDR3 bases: TGTGCCAGCAGCTTGGACAATAGGGGGACTGAAGCTTTCTTT.

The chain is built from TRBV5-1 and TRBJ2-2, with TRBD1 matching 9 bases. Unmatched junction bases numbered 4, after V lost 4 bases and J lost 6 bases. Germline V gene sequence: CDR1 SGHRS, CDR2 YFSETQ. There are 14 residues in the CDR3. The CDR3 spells CASSDRGGAGELFF. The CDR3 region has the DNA TGCGCCAGCAGCGACAGGGGGGGAGCCGGGGAGCTGTTTTTT.

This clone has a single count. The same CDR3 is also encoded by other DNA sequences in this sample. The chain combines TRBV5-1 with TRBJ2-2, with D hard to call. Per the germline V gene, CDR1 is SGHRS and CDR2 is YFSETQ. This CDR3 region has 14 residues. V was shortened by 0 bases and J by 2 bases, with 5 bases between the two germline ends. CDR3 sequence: CASSLGRNTGELFF. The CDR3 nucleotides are TGCGCCAGCAGCTTGGGGAGAAACACCGGGGAGCTGTTTTTT.

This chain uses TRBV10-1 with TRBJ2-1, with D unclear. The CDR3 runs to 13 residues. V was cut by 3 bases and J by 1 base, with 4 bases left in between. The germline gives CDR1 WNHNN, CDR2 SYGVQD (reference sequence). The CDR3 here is CASSDNSYNEQFF. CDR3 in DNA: TGCGCCAGCAGTGACAATTCCTACAATGAGCAGTTCTTC.

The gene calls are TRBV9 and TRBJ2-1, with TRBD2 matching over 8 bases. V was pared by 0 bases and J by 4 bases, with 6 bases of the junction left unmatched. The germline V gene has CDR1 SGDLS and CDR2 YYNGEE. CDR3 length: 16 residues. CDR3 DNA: TGTGCCAGCAGCGTAGCCCTAGCGGGCTTTTACAATGAGCAGTTCTTC. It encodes CASSVALAGFYNEQFF. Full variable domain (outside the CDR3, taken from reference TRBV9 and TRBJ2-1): DSGVTQTPKHLITATGQRVTLRCSPRSGDLSVYWYQQSLDQGLQFLIQYYNGEERAKGNILERFSAQQFPDLHSELNLSSLELGDSALYFCASSVALAGFYNEQFFGPGTRLTVL.

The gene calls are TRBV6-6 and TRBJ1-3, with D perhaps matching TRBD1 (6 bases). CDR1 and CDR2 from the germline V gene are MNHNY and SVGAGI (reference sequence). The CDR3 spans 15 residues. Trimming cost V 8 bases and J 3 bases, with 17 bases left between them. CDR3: CASAFRGASGNTIYF. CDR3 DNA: TGTGCCAGCGCGTTTCGGGGGGCAAGTGGAAACACCATATATTTT.

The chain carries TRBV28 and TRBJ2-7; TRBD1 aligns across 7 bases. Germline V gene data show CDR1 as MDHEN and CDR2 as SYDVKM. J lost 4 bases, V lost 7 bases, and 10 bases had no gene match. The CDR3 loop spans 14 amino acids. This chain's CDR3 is CASKIGQAFYEQYF. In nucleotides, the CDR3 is TGTGCCAGCAAGATAGGACAGGCCTTTTACGAGCAGTACTTC.

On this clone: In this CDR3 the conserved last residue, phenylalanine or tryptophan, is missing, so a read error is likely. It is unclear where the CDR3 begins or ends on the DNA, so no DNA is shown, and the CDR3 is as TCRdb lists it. CDR3 amino acids: CASSDPPAPA. The V call is TRBV9, the J call TRBJ2-7; the table's D call, TRBD2, has no DNA check behind it. Per germline, CDR1 SGDLS and CDR2 YYNGEE. Counting both end residues, the CDR3 totals 10 amino acids.

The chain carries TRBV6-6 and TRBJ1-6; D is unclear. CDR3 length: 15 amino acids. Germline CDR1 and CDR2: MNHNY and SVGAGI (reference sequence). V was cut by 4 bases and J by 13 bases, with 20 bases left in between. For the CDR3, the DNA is TGTGCCAGCAGTTCGGGTCGGCTGGATACTCTTCCCCTCCACTTT. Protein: CASSSGRLDTLPLHF.

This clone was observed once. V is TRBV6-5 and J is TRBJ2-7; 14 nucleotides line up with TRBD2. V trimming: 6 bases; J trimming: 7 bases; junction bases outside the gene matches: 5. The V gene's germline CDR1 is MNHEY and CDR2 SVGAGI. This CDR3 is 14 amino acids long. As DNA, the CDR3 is TGTGCCAGCAGGGGACTAGCGGGAGCCCGGGAGCAGTACTTC. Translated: CASRGLAGAREQYF.

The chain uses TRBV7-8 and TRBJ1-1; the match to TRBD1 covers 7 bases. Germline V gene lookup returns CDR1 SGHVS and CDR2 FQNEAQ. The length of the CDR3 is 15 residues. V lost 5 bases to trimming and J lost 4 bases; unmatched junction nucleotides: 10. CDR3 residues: CASSPRDRVLTEAFF. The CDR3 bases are TGTGCCAGCAGCCCCCGAGACAGGGTCCTCACTGAAGCTTTCTTT.

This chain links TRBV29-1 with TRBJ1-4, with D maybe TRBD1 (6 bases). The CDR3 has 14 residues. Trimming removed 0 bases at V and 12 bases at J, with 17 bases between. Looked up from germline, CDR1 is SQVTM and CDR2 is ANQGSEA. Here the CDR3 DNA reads TGCAGCGTTGAAGATTCCAGGGGTGGATTGGAACTGTTTTTT. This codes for CSVEDSRGGLELFF. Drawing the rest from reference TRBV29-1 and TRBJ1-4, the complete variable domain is SAVISQKPSRDICQRGTSLTIQCQVDSQVTMMFWYRQQPGQSLTLIATANQGSEATYESGFVIDKFPISRPNLTFSTLTVSNMSPEDSSIYLCSVEDSRGGLELFFGSGTQLSVL.

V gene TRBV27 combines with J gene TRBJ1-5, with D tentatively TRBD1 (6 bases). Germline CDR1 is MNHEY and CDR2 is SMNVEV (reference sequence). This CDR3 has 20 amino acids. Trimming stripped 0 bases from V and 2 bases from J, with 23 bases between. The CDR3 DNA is TGTGCCAGCAGTTTATCCTATGGGGGGGCCTCGGGCGTGGGCAATCAGCCCCAGCATTTT. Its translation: CASSLSYGGASGVGNQPQHF.

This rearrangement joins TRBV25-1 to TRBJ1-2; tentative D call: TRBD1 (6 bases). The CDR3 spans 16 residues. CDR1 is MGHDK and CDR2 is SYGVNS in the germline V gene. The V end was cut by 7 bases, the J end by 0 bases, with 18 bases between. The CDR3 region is CASKGETGKANYGYTF. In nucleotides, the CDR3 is TGTGCCAGCAAGGGGGAGACAGGCAAAGCTAACTATGGCTACACCTTC.

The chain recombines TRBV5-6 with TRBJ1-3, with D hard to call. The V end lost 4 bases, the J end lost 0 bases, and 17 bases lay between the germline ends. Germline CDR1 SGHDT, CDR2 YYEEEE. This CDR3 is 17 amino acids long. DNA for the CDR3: TGTGCCAGCAGCGGAGGTAGGGCCCCTCGCTCTGGAAACACCATATATTTT. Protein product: CASSGGRAPRSGNTIYF.

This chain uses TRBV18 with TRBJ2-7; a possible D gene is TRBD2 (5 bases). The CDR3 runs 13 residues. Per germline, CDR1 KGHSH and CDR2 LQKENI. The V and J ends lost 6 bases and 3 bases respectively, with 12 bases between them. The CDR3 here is CASSPPRGYEQYF. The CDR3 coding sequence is TGTGCCAGCTCCCCCCCACGGGGCTACGAGCAGTACTTC.